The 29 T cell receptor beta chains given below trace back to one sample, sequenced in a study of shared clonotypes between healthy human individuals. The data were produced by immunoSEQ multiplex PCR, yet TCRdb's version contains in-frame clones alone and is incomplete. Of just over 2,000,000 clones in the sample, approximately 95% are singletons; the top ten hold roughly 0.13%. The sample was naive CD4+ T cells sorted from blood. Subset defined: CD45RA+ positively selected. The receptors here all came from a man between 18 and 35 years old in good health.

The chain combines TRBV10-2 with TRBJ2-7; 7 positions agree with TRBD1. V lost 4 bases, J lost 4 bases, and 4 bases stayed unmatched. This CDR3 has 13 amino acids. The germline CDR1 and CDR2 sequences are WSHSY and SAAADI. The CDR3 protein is CASSARGLYEQYF. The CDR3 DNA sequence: TGCGCCAGCAGTGCCAGGGGGTTGTACGAGCAGTACTTC.

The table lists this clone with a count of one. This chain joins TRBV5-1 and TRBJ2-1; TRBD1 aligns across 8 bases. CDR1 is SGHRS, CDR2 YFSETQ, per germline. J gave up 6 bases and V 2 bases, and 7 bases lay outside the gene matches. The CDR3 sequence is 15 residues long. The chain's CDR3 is CASSLDRGSSNEQFF. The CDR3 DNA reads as TGCGCCAGCAGCTTAGACAGGGGATCGAGCAATGAGCAGTTCTTC.

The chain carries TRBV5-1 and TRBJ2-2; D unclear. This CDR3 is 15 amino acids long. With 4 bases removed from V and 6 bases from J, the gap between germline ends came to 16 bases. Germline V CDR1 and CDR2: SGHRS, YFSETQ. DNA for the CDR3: TGCGCCAGCAGCGACGGATCCTCAGCGTCCGGGGAGCTGTTTTTT. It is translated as CASSDGSSASGELFF.

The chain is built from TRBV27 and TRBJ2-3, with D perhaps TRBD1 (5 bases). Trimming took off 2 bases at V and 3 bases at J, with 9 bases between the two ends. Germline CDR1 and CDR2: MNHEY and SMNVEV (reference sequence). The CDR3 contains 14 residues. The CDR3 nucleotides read TGTGCCAGCAGTTTAGACAGCCTAACAGATACGCAGTATTTT. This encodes CASSLDSLTDTQYF.

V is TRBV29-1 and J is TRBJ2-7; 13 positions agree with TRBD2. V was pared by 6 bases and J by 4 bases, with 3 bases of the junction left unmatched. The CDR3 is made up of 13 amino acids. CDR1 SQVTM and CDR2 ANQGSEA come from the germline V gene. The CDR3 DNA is TGCAGCGTAGGACTAGCGGGAGAGTACGAGCAGTACTTC. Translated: CSVGLAGEYEQYF.

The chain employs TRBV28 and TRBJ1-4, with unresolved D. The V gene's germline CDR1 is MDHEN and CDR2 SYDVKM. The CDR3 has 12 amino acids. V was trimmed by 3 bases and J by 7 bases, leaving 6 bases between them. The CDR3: CASSFSGEKLFF. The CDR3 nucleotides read TGTGCCAGCAGTTTCTCGGGTGAAAAACTGTTTTTT.

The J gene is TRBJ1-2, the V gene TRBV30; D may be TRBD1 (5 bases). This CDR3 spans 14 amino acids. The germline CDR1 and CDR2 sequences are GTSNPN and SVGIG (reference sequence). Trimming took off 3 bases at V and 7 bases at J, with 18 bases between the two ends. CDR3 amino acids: CAWRYRGEASGYTF. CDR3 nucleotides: TGTGCCTGGAGGTACAGAGGGGAAGCTAGTGGCTACACCTTC. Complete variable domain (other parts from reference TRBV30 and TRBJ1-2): SQTIHQWPATLVQPVGSPLSLECTVEGTSNPNLYWYRQAAGRGLQLLFYSVGIGQISSEVPQNLSASRPQDRQFILSSKKLLLSDSGFYLCAWRYRGEASGYTFGSGTRLTVV.

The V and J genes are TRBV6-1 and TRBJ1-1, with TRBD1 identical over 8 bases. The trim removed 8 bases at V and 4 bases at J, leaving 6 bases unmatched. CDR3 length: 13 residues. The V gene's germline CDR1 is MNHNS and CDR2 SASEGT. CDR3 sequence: CASLGQGTTEAFF. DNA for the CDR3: TGTGCCAGCCTAGGACAGGGCACCACTGAAGCTTTCTTT.

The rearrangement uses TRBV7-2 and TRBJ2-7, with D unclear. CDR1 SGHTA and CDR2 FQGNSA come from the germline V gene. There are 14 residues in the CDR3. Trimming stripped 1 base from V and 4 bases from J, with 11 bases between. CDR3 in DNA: TGTGCCAGCAGCTTAGTGCCTGGTACTTACGAGCAGTACTTC. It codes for CASSLVPGTYEQYF. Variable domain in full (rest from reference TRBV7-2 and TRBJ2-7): GAGVSQSPSNKVTEKGKDVELRCDPISGHTALYWYRQSLGQGLEFLIYFQGNSAPDKSGLPSDRFSAERTGGSVSTLTIQRTQQEDSAVYLCASSLVPGTYEQYFGPGTRLTVT.

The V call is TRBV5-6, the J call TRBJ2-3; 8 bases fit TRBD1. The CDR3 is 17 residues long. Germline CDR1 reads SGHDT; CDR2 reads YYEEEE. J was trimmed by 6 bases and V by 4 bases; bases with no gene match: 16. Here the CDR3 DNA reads TGTGCCAGCAGCCCAATGGTCCCAGGGGGCGCACCGGATACGCAGTATTTT. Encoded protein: CASSPMVPGGAPDTQYF.

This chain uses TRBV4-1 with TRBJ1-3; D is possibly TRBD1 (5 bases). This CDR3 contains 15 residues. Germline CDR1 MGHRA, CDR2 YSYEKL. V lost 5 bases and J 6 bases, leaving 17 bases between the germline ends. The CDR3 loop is CASSFTQTVVNTIYF. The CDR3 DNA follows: TGCGCCAGCAGCTTCACGCAGACAGTCGTAAACACCATATATTTT.

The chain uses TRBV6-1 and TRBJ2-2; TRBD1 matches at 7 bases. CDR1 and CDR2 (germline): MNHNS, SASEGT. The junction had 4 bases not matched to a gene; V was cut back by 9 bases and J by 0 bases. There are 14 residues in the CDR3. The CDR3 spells CASGQEPNTGELFF. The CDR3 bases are TGTGCCAGTGGACAGGAGCCGAACACCGGGGAGCTGTTTTTT.

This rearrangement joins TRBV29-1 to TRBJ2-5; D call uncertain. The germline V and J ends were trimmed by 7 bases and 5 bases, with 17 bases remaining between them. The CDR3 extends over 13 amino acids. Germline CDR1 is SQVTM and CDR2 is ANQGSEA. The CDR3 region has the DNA TGCAGCGCCGAGACCTGGGATGTTGAGACCCAGTACTTC. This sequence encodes CSAETWDVETQYF.

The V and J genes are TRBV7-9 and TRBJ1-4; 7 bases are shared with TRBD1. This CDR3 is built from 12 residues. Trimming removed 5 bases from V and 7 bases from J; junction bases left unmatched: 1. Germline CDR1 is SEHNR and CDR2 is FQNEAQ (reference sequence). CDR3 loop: CASSRDSEKLFF. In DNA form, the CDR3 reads TGTGCCAGCAGCCGGGACAGTGAAAAACTGTTTTTT. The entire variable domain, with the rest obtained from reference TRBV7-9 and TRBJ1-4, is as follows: DTGVSQNPRHKITKRGQNVTFRCDPISEHNRLYWYRQTLGQGPEFLTYFQNEAQLEKSRLLSDRFSAERPKGSFSTLEIQRTEQGDSAMYLCASSRDSEKLFFGSGTQLSVL.

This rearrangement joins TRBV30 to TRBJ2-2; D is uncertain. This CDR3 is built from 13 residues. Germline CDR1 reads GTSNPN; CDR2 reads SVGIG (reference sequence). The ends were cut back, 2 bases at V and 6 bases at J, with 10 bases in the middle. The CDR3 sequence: CAWSRSSAGELFF. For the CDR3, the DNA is TGTGCCTGGAGTCGCAGTTCCGCCGGGGAGCTGTTTTTT.

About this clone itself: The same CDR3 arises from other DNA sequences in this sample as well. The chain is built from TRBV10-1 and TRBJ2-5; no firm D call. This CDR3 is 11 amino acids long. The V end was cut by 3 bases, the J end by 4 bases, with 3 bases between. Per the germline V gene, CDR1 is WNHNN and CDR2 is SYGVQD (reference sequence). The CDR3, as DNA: TGCGCCAGCAGTGAAGGAGAGACCCAGTACTTC. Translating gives CASSEGETQYF.

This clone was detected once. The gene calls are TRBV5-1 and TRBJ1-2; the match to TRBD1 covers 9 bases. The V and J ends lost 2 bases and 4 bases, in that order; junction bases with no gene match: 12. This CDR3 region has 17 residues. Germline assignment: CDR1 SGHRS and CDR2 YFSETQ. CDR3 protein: CASSFTLTGGAGYGYTF. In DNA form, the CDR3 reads TGCGCCAGCAGCTTCACCTTAACAGGGGGCGCAGGCTATGGCTACACCTTC.

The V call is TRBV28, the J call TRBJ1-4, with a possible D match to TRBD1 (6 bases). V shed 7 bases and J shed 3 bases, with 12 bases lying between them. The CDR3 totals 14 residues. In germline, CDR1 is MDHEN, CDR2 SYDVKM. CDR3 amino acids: CASNPTGPNEKLFF. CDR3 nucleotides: TGTGCCAGCAATCCAACAGGGCCTAATGAAAAACTGTTTTTT.

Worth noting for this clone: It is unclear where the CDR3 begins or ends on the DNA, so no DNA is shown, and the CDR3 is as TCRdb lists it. The CDR3 reads CASSSSWEKNIQYF. The chain carries TRBV6-6 and TRBJ2-4. The CDR3 is 14 residues long, ends included. Germline CDR1 is MNHNY and CDR2 is SVGAGI (reference sequence).

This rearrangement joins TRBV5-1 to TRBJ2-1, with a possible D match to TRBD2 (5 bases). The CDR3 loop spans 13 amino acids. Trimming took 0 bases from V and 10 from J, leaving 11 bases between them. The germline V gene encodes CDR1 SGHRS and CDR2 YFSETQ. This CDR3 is CASSLEGVGEQFF. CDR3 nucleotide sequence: TGCGCCAGCAGCTTGGAGGGAGTGGGAGAGCAGTTCTTC.

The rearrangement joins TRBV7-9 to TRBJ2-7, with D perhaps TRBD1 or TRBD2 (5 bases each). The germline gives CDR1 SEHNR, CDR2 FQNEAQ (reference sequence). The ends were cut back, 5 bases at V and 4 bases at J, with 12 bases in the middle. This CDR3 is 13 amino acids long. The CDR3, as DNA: TGTGCCAGCAGCGTGGGACGGAGATACGAGCAGTACTTC. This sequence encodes CASSVGRRYEQYF.

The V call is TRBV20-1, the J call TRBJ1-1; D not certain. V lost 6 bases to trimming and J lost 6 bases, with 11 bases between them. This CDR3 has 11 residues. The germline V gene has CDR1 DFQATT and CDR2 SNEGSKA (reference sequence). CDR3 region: CSAVPDAEAFF. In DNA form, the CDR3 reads TGCAGTGCCGTTCCTGATGCTGAAGCTTTCTTT.

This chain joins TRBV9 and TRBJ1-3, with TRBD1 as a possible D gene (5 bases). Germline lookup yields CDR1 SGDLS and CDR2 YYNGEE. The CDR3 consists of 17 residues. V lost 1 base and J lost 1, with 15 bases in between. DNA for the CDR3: TGTGCCAGCAGCGTATCGGCAGGGCCTGGGTCTGGAAACACCATATATTTT. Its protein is CASSVSAGPGSGNTIYF.

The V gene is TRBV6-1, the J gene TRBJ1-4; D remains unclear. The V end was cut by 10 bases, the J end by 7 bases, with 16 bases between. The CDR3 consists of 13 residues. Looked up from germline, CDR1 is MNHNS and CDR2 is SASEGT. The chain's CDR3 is CATRRENGEKLFF. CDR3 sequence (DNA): TGTGCCACCCGAAGGGAGAATGGTGAAAAACTGTTTTTT.

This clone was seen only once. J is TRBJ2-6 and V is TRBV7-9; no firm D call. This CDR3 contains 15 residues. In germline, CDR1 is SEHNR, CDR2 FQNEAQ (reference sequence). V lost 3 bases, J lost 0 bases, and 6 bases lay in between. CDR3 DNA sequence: TGTGCCAGCAGCTTTTTGGGCTCTGGGGCCAACGTCCTGACTTTC. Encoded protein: CASSFLGSGANVLTF.

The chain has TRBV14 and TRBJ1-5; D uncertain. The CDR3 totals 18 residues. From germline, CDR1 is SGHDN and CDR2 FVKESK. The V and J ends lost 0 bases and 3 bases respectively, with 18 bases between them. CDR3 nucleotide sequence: TGTGCCAGCAGCCAAGAAGATGGGCCAGGAAGAAACAATCAGCCCCAGCATTTT. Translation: CASSQEDGPGRNNQPQHF.

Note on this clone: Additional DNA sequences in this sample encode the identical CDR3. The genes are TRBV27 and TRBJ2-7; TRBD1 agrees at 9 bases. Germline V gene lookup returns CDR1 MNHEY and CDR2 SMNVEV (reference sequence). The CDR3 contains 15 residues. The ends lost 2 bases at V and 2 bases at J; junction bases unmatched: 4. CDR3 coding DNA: TGTGCCAGCAGTTTAAGTAGGACAGGGGCCTACGAGCAGTACTTC. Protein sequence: CASSLSRTGAYEQYF.

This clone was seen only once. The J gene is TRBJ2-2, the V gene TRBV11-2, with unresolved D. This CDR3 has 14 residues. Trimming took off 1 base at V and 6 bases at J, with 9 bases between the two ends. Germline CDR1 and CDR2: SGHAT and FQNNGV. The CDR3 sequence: CASSLGDGAGELFF. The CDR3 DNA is TGTGCCAGCAGCTTAGGGGATGGCGCCGGGGAGCTGTTTTTT.

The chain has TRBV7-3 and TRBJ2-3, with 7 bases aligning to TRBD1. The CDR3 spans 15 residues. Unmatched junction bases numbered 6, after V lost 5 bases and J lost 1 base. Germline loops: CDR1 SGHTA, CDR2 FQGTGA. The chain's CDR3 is CASSKSGQRTDTQYF. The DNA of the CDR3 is TGTGCCAGCAGCAAATCGGGACAGCGCACAGATACGCAGTATTTT. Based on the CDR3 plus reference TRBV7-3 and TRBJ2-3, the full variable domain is GAGVSQTPSNKVTEKGKYVELRCDPISGHTALYWYRQSLGQGPEFLIYFQGTGAADDSGLPNDRFFAVRPEGSVSTLKIQRTERGDSAVYLCASSKSGQRTDTQYFGPGTRLTVL.